Listed below are T cell receptor beta chains from one sample, sequenced in a study of human T cells and chemical hapten exposure. TCRdb fed the RACE reads into MiXCR, producing one record per CDR3 protein. This sample has 85,000 to 100,000 distinct CDR3 sequences, with 9.5% to 11% found just once. The sample in question was whole blood, obtained in connection with sensitization to the hapten diphenylcyclopropenone (DPC). These receptors all stem from a man aged 40-49 years with alopecia areata. Some clones in this sample may be carry-over from other donors' samples. The CDR3 runs from the conserved cysteine through the conserved F or W. D genes are given only for firm matches. Clone size appears in some rows only: once, few, many, or a class for an expanded clone.

j_gene | v_gene | d_gene | abundance | CDR3nt | CDR3aa
TRBJ1-1 | TRBV21-1 | NA | many | TGTGCCAGCAGCAAATGCTGCACTACTGAAGCTTTCTTT | CASSKCCTTEAFF
TRBJ2-1 | TRBV5-4 | NA | few | TGTGCCAGCACCGTATCACTGGGACTTAGGGACAATGAGCAGTTCTTC | CASTVSLGLRDNEQFF
TRBJ2-2 | TRBV29-1 | TRBD2 | NA | TGCAGCGTTGCGCGGGACTACAACACCGGGGAGCTGTTTTTT | CSVARDYNTGELFF
TRBJ2-3 | TRBV12-3/TRBV12-4 | NA | NA | TGTGCCAGCAGTTTGGATACTAGCACAGATACGCAGTATTTT | CASSLDTSTDTQYF
TRBJ1-2 | TRBV6-5 | TRBD1 | many | TGTGCCAGCAGTTACTCTCCTGGGACAGAGTATGGCTACACCTTC | CASSYSPGTEYGYTF
TRBJ2-4 | TRBV5-4 | NA | NA | TGTGCCAGCAGCTCCGATGTATCTACCAAAAACATTCAGTACTTC | CASSSDVSTKNIQYF
TRBJ2-1 | TRBV6-5 | TRBD2 | NA | TGTGCCATCCCGGGACTAGCGGGAGGTTTCTCCTACAATGAGCAGTTCTTC | CAIPGLAGGFSYNEQFF
TRBJ2-3 | TRBV11-1 | NA | few | TGTGCCAGCAGCTTGAACAGGGCAGATACGCAGTATTTT | CASSLNRADTQYF
TRBJ1-2 | TRBV6-2/TRBV6-3 | TRBD1 | few | TGTGCCAGCAAAGGACAGGGCATCGTGGATGGCTACACCTTC | CASKGQGIVDGYTF
TRBJ1-1 | TRBV6-5 | NA | many | TGTGCCAGCAGTTACTCGCCGGCAAACACTGAAGCTTTCTTT | CASSYSPANTEAFF
TRBJ2-1 | TRBV12-3/TRBV12-4 | NA | few | TGTGCCAGCACTCCTGAGCTCGTAGCTGATGAGCAGTTCTTC | CASTPELVADEQFF
TRBJ1-5 | TRBV30 | NA | NA | TGTACCTGGAGCGCTTGGGGGGGGGATCAGCCCCAGCATTTT | CTWSAWGGDQPQHF
TRBJ2-4 | TRBV2 | NA | few | TGTGCCAGCATCGGGACGGGGCGCAAAAACATTCAGTACTTC | CASIGTGRKNIQYF
TRBJ2-3 | TRBV10-3 | TRBD1 | many | TGTGCCATCAGTGGGACAGGTCAGGACACGCAGTATTTT | CAISGTGQDTQYF
TRBJ1-3 | TRBV5-1 | NA | many | TGCGCCAGCAGCCAAGGACAGCCTGGAAACACCATATATTTT | CASSQGQPGNTIYF
TRBJ2-1 | TRBV20-1 | NA | few | TGCAGTGCCCACCAAGAATACAATGAGCAGTTCTTC | CSAHQEYNEQFF
TRBJ2-7 | TRBV29-1 | NA | few | TGCAGCGTTGAAGAAGGGAGAAACCTGGGTGAGCAGTACTTC | CSVEEGRNLGEQYF
TRBJ2-1 | TRBV20-1 | NA | NA | TGCAGTGCTAGAGCTGGGGCCAGGGGAGATGAGCAGTTCTTC | CSARAGARGDEQFF